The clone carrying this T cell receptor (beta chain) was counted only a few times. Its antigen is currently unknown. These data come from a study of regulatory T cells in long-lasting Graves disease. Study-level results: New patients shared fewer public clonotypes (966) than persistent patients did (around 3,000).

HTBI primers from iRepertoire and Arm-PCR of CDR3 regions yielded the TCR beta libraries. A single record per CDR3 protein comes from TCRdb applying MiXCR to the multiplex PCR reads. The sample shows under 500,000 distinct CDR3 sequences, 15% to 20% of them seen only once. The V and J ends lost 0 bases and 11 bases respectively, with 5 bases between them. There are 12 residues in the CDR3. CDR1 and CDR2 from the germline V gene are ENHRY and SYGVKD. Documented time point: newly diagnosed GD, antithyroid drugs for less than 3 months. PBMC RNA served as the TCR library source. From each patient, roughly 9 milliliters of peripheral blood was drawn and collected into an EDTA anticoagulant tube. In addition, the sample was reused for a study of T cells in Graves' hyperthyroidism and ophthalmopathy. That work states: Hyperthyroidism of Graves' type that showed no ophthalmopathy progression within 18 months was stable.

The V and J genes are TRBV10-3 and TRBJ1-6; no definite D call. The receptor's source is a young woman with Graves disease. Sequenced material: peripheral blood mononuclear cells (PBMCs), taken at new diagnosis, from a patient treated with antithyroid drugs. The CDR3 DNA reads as TGTGCCATCAGTGAGTCCGCCGCACCCCTCCACTTT. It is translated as CAISESAAPLHF.